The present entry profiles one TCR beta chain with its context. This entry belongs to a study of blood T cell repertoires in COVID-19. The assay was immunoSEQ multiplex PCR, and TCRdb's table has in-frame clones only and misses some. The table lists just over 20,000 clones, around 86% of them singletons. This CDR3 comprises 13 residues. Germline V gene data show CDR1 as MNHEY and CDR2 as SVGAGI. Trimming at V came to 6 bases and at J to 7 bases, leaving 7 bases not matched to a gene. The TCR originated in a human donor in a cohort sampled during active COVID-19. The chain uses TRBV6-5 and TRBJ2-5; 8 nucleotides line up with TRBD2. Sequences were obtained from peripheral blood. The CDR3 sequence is CASSPPGGATQYF. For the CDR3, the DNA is TGTGCCAGCAGCCCCCCCGGGGGGGCGACCCAGTACTTC.